One sample yielded the 20 T cell receptor beta chains listed below, sequenced in a study of blood T cell repertoires in COVID-19. Here immunoSEQ multiplex PCR was the method, and the copy in TCRdb shows in-frame clones only, minus some. This table holds under 250,000 clones, about four fifths found once. The material sequenced was PBMCs or T cells enriched from blood (not recorded which). The receptors were gathered from a woman aged 40-49 years who had been exposed to COVID-19.

This clone was counted a few times. This chain links TRBV5-4 with TRBJ1-2; TRBD1 matches 7 bases. CDR1 and CDR2 (germline): SGHNT, YYREEE (reference sequence). This CDR3 is built from 15 residues. Germline trimming cut 4 bases from V and 5 bases from J; bases unmatched to any gene: 11. CDR3 sequence: CASSTDRDLFYGYTF. CDR3 DNA: TGTGCCAGCAGCACAGACAGGGACCTTTTTTATGGCTACACCTTC.

The V gene is TRBV9, the J gene TRBJ2-1, with 11 bases that match TRBD2. This CDR3 has 14 residues. CDR1 and CDR2 (germline): SGDLS, YYNGEE. V lost 2 bases to trimming and J lost 8 bases; unmatched junction nucleotides: 3. The DNA for the CDR3 is TGTGCCAGCAGCGTTAGCGGGGGGGCCGATGAGCAGTTCTTC. Amino acids: CASSVSGGADEQFF.

The chain joins TRBV19 to TRBJ2-1; D is possibly TRBD2 (6 bases). Germline loops: CDR1 LNHDA, CDR2 SQIVND (reference sequence). The CDR3 loop spans 13 amino acids. Trimming left V 4 bases short and J 6 bases short, with 10 bases between. DNA for the CDR3: TGTGCCAGTAGTACTTCCGGGGGCAATGAGCAGTTCTTC. It yields the protein CASSTSGGNEQFF.

The chain employs TRBV24-1 and TRBJ2-5; 7 positions match TRBD1. This CDR3 has 15 amino acids. Unmatched junction bases numbered 12, after V lost 11 bases and J lost 1 base. CDR1 is KGHDR and CDR2 is SFDVKD in the germline V gene. The chain's CDR3 is CARPRDRVLQETQYF. As DNA, the CDR3 is TGTGCCAGGCCCAGAGACAGGGTCCTCCAAGAGACCCAGTACTTC.

The chain is built from TRBV28 and TRBJ2-1, with 9 bases that match TRBD1. Germline V gives CDR1 MDHEN, CDR2 SYDVKM. V was pared by 4 bases and J by 3 bases, with 4 bases of the junction left unmatched. The CDR3 covers 15 residues. The CDR3 sequence is CASSSQGAGYNEQFF. The CDR3 DNA reads TGTGCCAGCAGTTCACAGGGGGCAGGCTACAATGAGCAGTTCTTC. Full variable domain (missing parts from reference TRBV28 and TRBJ2-1): DVKVTQSSRYLVKRTGEKVFLECVQDMDHENMFWYRQDPGLGLRLIYFSYDVKMKEKGDIPEGYSVSREKKERFSLILESASTNQTSMYLCASSSQGAGYNEQFFGPGTRLTVL.

This chain links TRBV19 with TRBJ1-1, with a tentative D call TRBD1 (6 bases). CDR3 length: 17 amino acids. Germline V gene sequence: CDR1 LNHDA, CDR2 SQIVND (reference sequence). The V end was cut by 9 bases, the J end by 0 bases, with 23 bases between. The CDR3, as DNA: TGTGCCAGCAAGGAGGGGGGGATAGTTTACGTGAACACTGAAGCTTTCTTT. Translation gives CASKEGGIVYVNTEAFF.

The chain is built from TRBV27 and TRBJ1-1; D may be TRBD1 (6 bases). Germline V gene data show CDR1 as MNHEY and CDR2 as SMNVEV (reference sequence). The CDR3 is made up of 14 amino acids. Trimming shortened V by 5 bases and J by 0 bases, and 10 bases separated the two germline ends. The chain's CDR3 is CASSLRTVNTEAFF. The CDR3 coding sequence is TGTGCCAGCAGTCTCCGGACAGTGAACACTGAAGCTTTCTTT.

The chain combines TRBV4-1 with TRBJ1-5, with a tentative D call TRBD1 (5 bases). V dropped 2 bases and J dropped 6 bases, with 11 bases sitting between them. The CDR3 extends over 14 amino acids. Germline CDR1 is MGHRA and CDR2 is YSYEKL. CDR3 protein: CASSQIGGTQPQHF. CDR3 DNA sequence: TGCGCCAGCAGCCAAATCGGGGGGACTCAGCCCCAGCATTTT.

The genes are TRBV30 and TRBJ1-6, with D perhaps matching TRBD1 (5 bases). The germline V gene encodes CDR1 GTSNPN and CDR2 SVGIG (reference sequence). Trimming left V 5 bases short and J 7 bases short, with 12 bases between. The CDR3 sequence is 13 residues long. CDR3 residues: CAWGTLGNSPLHF. Here the CDR3 DNA reads TGTGCCTGGGGGACGCTCGGGAATTCACCCCTCCACTTT.

The chain joins TRBV5-4 to TRBJ2-7; 7 bases are shared with TRBD1. V dropped 2 bases and J dropped 7; count of bases not matched to a gene: 6. The CDR3 extends over 13 amino acids. Germline loops: CDR1 SGHNT, CDR2 YYREEE (reference sequence). CDR3 in amino acids: CASSFTGAVEQYF. CDR3 in DNA: TGTGCCAGCAGCTTTACAGGGGCGGTGGAGCAGTACTTC. The full variable domain, rest sourced from reference TRBV5-4 and TRBJ2-7, is ETGVTQSPTHLIKTRGQQVTLRCSSQSGHNTVSWYQQALGQGPQFIFQYYREEENGRGNFPPRFSGLQFPNYSSELNVNALELDDSALYLCASSFTGAVEQYFGPGTRLTVT.

The V gene is TRBV3-1 (or the pseudogene TRBV3-2), the J gene TRBJ2-3, with D uncertain. CDR1 and CDR2 (germline): LGHDT, YNNKEL (reference sequence). The CDR3 spans 15 residues. V shed 5 bases and J shed 4 bases, with 16 bases lying between them. CDR3 nucleotide sequence: TGTGCCAGCAGCGTTCAGTGGTCCCCCCCAGATACGCAGTATTTT. The encoded protein is CASSVQWSPPDTQYF.

V usage is TRBV4-2 and J usage is TRBJ1-3; 7 bases are a match to TRBD1. Germline CDR1 and CDR2: LGHNA and YNFKEQ. The junction had 12 bases not matched to a gene; V was cut back by 0 bases and J by 4 bases. The CDR3 is made up of 18 amino acids. This chain's CDR3 is CASSQDTAGGLRGNTIYF. CDR3 bases: TGTGCCAGCAGCCAAGATACGGCAGGGGGTTTGAGAGGAAACACCATATATTTT.

V usage is TRBV7-2 and J usage is TRBJ2-3; maybe TRBD2 (5 bases). V dropped 5 bases and J dropped 2 bases, with 17 bases sitting between them. The CDR3 covers 16 residues. CDR1 and CDR2 (germline): SGHTA, FQGNSA. CDR3 DNA sequence: TGTGCCAGCAGCCCACCACAGCGGCTCTACACAGATACGCAGTATTTT. Its protein is CASSPPQRLYTDTQYF.

This clone was observed a few times. Other DNA variants within this sample encode the same CDR3. The chain combines TRBV10-3 with TRBJ2-7; 9 bases are a match to TRBD1. V trimming: 5 bases; J trimming: 4 bases; junction bases outside the gene matches: 3. The length of the CDR3 is 13 residues. Germline V gene data show CDR1 as ENHRY and CDR2 as SYGVKD. In nucleotides, the CDR3 is TGTGCCATCAGTAGGGACAGGGAATACGAGCAGTACTTC. Translation gives CAISRDREYEQYF.

V is TRBV18 and J is TRBJ2-5, with 10 bases fitting TRBD1. J lost 0 bases, V lost 2 bases, and 3 bases had no gene match. The CDR3 sequence is 16 residues long. Germline CDR1 is KGHSH and CDR2 is LQKENI. The CDR3 coding sequence is TGTGCCAGCTCACCATGGGGGACAGGGGACCAAGAGACCCAGTACTTC. This encodes CASSPWGTGDQETQYF.

This chain connects TRBV30 to TRBJ2-1; the match to TRBD2 covers 9 bases. Germline V gene data show CDR1 as GTSNPN and CDR2 as SVGIG (reference sequence). The CDR3 runs 14 residues. V trimming: 5 bases; J trimming: 5 bases; junction bases outside the gene matches: 7. CDR3 residues: CAWDRTSEDNEQFF. As DNA, the CDR3 is TGTGCCTGGGACAGGACTAGCGAAGACAATGAGCAGTTCTTC.

The chain recombines TRBV9 with TRBJ2-3; 7 bases line up with TRBD2. V shed 9 bases and J 0 bases; nucleotides not matched to a gene: 4. The length of the CDR3 is 13 residues. CDR1 SGDLS and CDR2 YYNGEE come from the germline V gene. The CDR3 sequence is CATSGTSTDTQYF. The DNA for the CDR3 is TGTGCCACGAGCGGGACGAGCACAGATACGCAGTATTTT.

This chain uses TRBV12-5 with TRBJ2-3, with TRBD2 identical over 10 bases. The CDR3 is made up of 16 amino acids. CDR1 and CDR2 from the germline V gene are LGHNT and FRNRAP. Trimming cost V 6 bases and J 2 bases; bases outside gene matches: 8. The CDR3 reads CASGRGSGGVTDTQYF. The CDR3 DNA reads TGTGCTAGTGGCCGAGGGAGCGGGGGGGTCACAGATACGCAGTATTTT. The full variable domain, completed using reference TRBV12-5 and TRBJ2-3, is DARVTQTPRHKVTEMGQEVTMRCQPILGHNTVFWYRQTMMQGLELLAYFRNRAPLDDSGMPKDRFSAEMPDATLATLKIQPSEPRDSAVYFCASGRGSGGVTDTQYFGPGTRLTVL.

This rearrangement joins TRBV25-1 to TRBJ2-3; maybe TRBD1 (5 bases). Trimming left V 8 bases short and J 7 bases short, with 10 bases between. Germline CDR1 reads MGHDK; CDR2 reads SYGVNS. The CDR3 totals 11 residues. The CDR3 loop is CASSTENTQYF. CDR3 DNA: TGTGCCAGCTCGACAGAGAATACGCAGTATTTT.

V is TRBV11-2 and J is TRBJ1-2, with 7 bases lining up with TRBD1. This CDR3 has 15 residues. J lost 4 bases, V lost 6 bases, and 11 bases had no gene match. Per the germline V gene, CDR1 is SGHAT and CDR2 is FQNNGV. CDR3 nucleotide sequence: TGTGCCAGCAGACCCACAGGGGAGGCCACCTATGGCTACACCTTC. Its protein product is CASRPTGEATYGYTF.